The next 5 T cell receptor beta chains were all read from a single sample in a study of T-cell memory formation after mild COVID-19. One entry per CDR3 protein results from TCRdb running MiXCR on the 5' RACE reads. The table shows more than 300,000 distinct CDR3 sequences, with roughly an eighth occurring only once. The material sequenced was PBMCs or a T cell subset sorted from them (not recorded which). The receptor set was obtained from a man between 18 and 29 years old who had mild COVID-19 (a few samples of this study predate the infection). Cell type and time point are not known.

The rearrangement links TRBV12-3 or TRBV12-4 to TRBJ1-1; no reliable D call. The CDR3 runs to 13 residues. Deletions cut 3 bases from V and 1 base from J, with 6 bases between. In DNA, the CDR3 is TGTGCCAGCAGTTTTACCGCGAACACTGAAGCTTTCTTT. It encodes CASSFTANTEAFF.

This rearrangement joins TRBV7-3 to TRBJ2-7, with D possibly called TRBD1 or TRBD2 (6 bases each). The CDR3 is 17 amino acids. Germline V gives CDR1 SGHTA, CDR2 FQGTGA. The V end was cut by 5 bases, the J end by 0 bases, with 20 bases between. In DNA, the CDR3 is TGTGCCAGCAGCGCTAGCCGGGGGACACCGAGCTCCTACGAGCAGTACGTC. Translating gives CASSASRGTPSSYEQYV.

The J gene is TRBJ1-5, the V gene TRBV30, with D tentatively TRBD1 (5 bases). The CDR3 length is 13 residues. CDR1 and CDR2 from the germline V gene are GTSNPN and SVGIG (reference sequence). V dropped 0 bases and J dropped 3 bases, with 6 bases sitting between them. The CDR3 here is CAWSVQDNQPQHF. The CDR3 region has the DNA TGTGCCTGGAGTGTACAGGACAATCAGCCCCAGCATTTT. Based on the CDR3 plus reference TRBV30 and TRBJ1-5, the full variable domain is SQTIHQWPATLVQPVGSPLSLECTVEGTSNPNLYWYRQAAGRGLQLLFYSVGIGQISSEVPQNLSASRPQDRQFILSSKKLLLSDSGFYLCAWSVQDNQPQHFGDGTRLSIL.

This clonotype was seen many times. The rearrangement links TRBV24-1 to TRBJ2-2; 7 bases are shared with TRBD1. Germline loops: CDR1 KGHDR, CDR2 SFDVKD. The V gene end was trimmed by 0 bases and the J gene end by 3 bases; junction bases not matched to a gene: 0. The length of the CDR3 is 15 residues. This CDR3 reads CATSDLDRDTGELFF. As DNA, the CDR3 is TGTGCCACCAGTGATTTGGACAGGGACACCGGGGAGCTGTTTTTT.

This clonotype was recorded a few times. This chain links TRBV5-5 with TRBJ2-7, with a weak D call TRBD2 (5 bases). Germline values: CDR1 SGHKS, CDR2 YYEKEE (reference sequence). V was cut by 6 bases and J by 5 bases, with 21 bases left in between. The CDR3 runs 15 residues. CDR3 loop: CASTTLTGRTDEQYF. As DNA, the CDR3 is TGTGCCAGCACCACCTTAACGGGGAGAACGGACGAGCAGTACTTC.